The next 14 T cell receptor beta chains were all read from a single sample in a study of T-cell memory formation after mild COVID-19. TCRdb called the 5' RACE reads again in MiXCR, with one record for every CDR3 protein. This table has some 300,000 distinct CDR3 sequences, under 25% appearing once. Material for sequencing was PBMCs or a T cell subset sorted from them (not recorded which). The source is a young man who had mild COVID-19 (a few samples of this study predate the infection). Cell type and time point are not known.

CDR3 DNA: TGTGCCAGCAGCCCCCATGGGGATTTGACTGAAGCTTTCTTT. It is translated as CASSPHGDLTEAFF. The V call is TRBV7-3, the J call TRBJ1-1, with D uncertain. Germline V gene data show CDR1 as SGHTA and CDR2 as FQGTGA. The CDR3 is made up of 14 amino acids. The V gene lost 5 bases and the J gene lost 5 bases, with 15 bases spanning the gap.

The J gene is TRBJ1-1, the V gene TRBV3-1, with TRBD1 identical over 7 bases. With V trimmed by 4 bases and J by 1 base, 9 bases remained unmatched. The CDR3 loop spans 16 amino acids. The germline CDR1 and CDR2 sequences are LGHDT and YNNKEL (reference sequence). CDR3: CASSLDHEGANTEAFF. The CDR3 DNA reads TGTGCCAGCAGCCTTGACCACGAGGGGGCGAACACTGAAGCTTTCTTT.

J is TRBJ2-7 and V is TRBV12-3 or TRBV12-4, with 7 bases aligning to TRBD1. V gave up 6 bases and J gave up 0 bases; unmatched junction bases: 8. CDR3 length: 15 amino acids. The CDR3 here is CASSPQGISSYEQYF. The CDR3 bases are TGTGCCAGCAGCCCACAGGGGATAAGCTCCTACGAGCAGTACTTC.

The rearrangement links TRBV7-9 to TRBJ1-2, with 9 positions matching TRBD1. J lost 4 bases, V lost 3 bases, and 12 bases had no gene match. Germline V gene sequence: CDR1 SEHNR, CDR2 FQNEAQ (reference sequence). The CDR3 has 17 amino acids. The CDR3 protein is CASSFGQGIQGAYGYTF. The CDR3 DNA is TGTGCCAGCAGCTTTGGACAGGGGATCCAAGGGGCCTATGGCTACACCTTC.

DNA of the CDR3: TGTGCCAGCAGCCCCCCCTTCAGGGGCACTGAAGCTTTCTTT. Translating it yields CASSPPFRGTEAFF. The chain links TRBV5-6 to TRBJ1-1, with a possible D match to TRBD1 (6 bases). The CDR3 is made up of 14 amino acids. Trimming took off 4 bases at V and 4 bases at J, with 14 bases between the two ends. The V gene's germline CDR1 is SGHDT and CDR2 YYEEEE.

In DNA form, the CDR3 reads TGCGCCAGCAGTGATATTCAGGGGGCTACCGAGCAGTACTTC. This encodes CASSDIQGATEQYF. The chain combines TRBV5-1 with TRBJ2-7; TRBD1 agrees at 8 bases. The CDR3 covers 14 residues. CDR1 and CDR2 from the germline V gene are SGHRS and YFSETQ. V gave up 5 bases and J gave up 6 bases; unmatched junction bases: 10. The full variable domain, completed using reference TRBV5-1 and TRBJ2-7, is KAGVTQTPRYLIKTRGQQVTLSCSPISGHRSVSWYQQTPGQGLQFLFEYFSETQRNKGNFPGRFSGRQFSNSRSEMNVSTLELGDSALYLCASSDIQGATEQYFGPGTRLTVT.

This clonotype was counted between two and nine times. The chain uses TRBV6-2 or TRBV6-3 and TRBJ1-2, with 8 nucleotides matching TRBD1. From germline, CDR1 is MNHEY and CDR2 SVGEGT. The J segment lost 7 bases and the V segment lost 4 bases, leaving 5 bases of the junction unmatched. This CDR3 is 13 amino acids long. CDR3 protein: CASSSSGGFGYTF. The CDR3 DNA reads TGTGCCAGCAGTTCGTCAGGGGGCTTTGGCTACACCTTC.

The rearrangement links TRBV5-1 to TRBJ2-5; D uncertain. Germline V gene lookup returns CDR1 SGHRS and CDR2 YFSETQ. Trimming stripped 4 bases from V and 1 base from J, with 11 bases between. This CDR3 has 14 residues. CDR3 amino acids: CASSERNPQETQYF. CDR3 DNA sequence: TGCGCCAGCAGCGAAAGAAACCCCCAAGAGACCCAGTACTTC.

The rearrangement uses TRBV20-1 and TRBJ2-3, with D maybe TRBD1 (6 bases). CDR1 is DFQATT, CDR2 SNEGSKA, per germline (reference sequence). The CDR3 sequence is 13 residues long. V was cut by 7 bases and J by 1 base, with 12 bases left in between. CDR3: CSEKKGGTDTQYF. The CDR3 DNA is TGCAGTGAGAAGAAGGGGGGCACAGATACGCAGTATTTT.

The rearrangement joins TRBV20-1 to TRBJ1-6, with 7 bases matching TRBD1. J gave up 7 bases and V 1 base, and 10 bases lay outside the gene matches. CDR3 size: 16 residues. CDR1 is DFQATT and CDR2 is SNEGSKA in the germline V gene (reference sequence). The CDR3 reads CSARGFRDSKNSPLHF. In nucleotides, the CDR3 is TGCAGTGCTAGAGGCTTCCGGGACAGCAAAAATTCACCCCTCCACTTT.

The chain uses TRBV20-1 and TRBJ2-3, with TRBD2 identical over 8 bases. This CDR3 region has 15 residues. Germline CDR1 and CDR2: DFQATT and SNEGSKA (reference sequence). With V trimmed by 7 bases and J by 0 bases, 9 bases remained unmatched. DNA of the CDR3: TGCAGTGATATCGGGGGGGCCGCTAGCACAGATACGCAGTATTTT. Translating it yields CSDIGGAASTDTQYF.

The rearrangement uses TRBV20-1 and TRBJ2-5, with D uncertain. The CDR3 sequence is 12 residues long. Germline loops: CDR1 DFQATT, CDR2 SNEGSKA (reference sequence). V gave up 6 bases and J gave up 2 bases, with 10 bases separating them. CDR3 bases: TGCAGTGCCCTACAAGGACAAGAGACCCAGTACTTC. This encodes CSALQGQETQYF.

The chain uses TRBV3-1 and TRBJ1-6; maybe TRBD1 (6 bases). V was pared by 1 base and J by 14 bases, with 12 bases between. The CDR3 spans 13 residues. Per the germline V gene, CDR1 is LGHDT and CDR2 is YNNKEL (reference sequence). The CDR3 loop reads CASSQGDTRSLHF. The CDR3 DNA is TGTGCCAGCAGCCAAGGGGACACCCGGTCCCTCCACTTT.

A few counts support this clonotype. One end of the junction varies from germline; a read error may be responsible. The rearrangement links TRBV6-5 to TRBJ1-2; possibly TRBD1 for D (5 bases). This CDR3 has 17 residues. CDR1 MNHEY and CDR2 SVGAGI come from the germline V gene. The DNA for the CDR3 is TGTGCCAGCAGTCACTCGGCCACAGGTCAAGATCGCTATGGCTACACCTTC. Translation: CASSHSATGQDRYGYTF.